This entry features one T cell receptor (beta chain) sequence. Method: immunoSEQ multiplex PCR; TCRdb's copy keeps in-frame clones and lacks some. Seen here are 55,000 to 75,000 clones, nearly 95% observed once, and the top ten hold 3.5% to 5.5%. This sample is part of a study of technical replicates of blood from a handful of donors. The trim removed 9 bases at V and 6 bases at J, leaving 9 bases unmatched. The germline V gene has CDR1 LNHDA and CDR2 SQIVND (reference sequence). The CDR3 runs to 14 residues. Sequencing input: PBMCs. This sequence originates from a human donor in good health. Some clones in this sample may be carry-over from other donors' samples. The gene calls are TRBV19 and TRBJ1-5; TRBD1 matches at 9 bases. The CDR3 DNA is TGTGCCAGCCAGGGGGGACAGGGTGGTCAGCCCCAGCATTTT. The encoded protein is CASQGGQGGQPQHF. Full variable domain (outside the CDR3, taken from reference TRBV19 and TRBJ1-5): DGGITQSPKYLFRKEGQNVTLSCEQNLNHDAMYWYRQDPGQGLRLIYYSQIVNDFQKGDIAEGYSVSREKKESFPLTVTSAQKNPTAFYLCASQGGQGGQPQHFGDGTRLSIL.